These 21 T cell receptor beta chains were sequenced from one sample in a study of neurological immune-mediated disorders. The time point is: longitudinal time-point 1 (baseline). TCRdb fed the 5' RACE reads into MiXCR, producing one record per CDR3 protein. The repertoire holds approximately 46,000 distinct CDR3 sequences, with 10% as singletons. The source material was PBMCs. These receptor sequences come from a woman aged 40 to 50 in good health.

The table lists this clonotype with many counts. The chain recombines TRBV7-8 with TRBJ2-7; 7 nucleotides line up with TRBD1. In germline, CDR1 is SGHVS, CDR2 FQNEAQ. After removal of 3 bases from V and 0 bases from J, the junction contained 5 bases not matched to a gene. The CDR3 runs to 15 residues. CDR3 sequence (DNA): TGTGCCAGCAGCTTTATAGGGGGCCCCTCCTACGAGCAGTACTTC. Translating it yields CASSFIGGPSYEQYF.

Many counts were recorded for this clonotype. The chain couples TRBV6-6 to TRBJ1-1; D not resolved. V was shortened by 5 bases and J by 5 bases, with 21 bases between the two germline ends. The germline CDR1 and CDR2 sequences are MNHNY and SVGAGI (reference sequence). The CDR3 is 16 amino acids. The CDR3: CASSHPFAGERTEAFF. The CDR3 coding sequence is TGTGCCAGCAGTCATCCTTTTGCGGGAGAACGAACTGAAGCTTTCTTT.

This clonotype was recorded at least ten times. The genes are TRBV20-1 and TRBJ2-7; 11 bases are a match to TRBD2. The CDR3 consists of 15 residues. Germline V CDR1 and CDR2: DFQATT, SNEGSKA (reference sequence). The V and J ends lost 6 bases and 7 bases, in that order; junction bases with no gene match: 14. CDR3 amino acids: CSATRQLIAGGEQYF. CDR3 bases: TGCAGTGCCACCCGTCAATTAATAGCGGGGGGGGAGCAGTACTTC.

This clonotype came up many times. This chain connects TRBV20-1 to TRBJ2-2; 7 nucleotides align to TRBD2. The V segment lost 0 bases and the J segment 4 bases; nucleotides outside the gene matches: 11. There are 17 residues in the CDR3. Germline V gene data show CDR1 as DFQATT and CDR2 as SNEGSKA (reference sequence). CDR3 residues: CSARDLAGDGVTGELFF. The CDR3 coding sequence is TGCAGTGCTAGAGATCTTGCGGGAGACGGGGTCACCGGGGAGCTGTTTTTT.

This clonotype came up many times. The rearrangement uses TRBV15 and TRBJ2-3; the D is unclear. CDR3 length: 13 amino acids. Germline V gene data show CDR1 as LNHNV and CDR2 as YYDKDF (reference sequence). V was cut by 4 bases and J by 5 bases, with 10 bases left in between. The CDR3 here is CATSIFPKDTQYF. In DNA, the CDR3 is TGTGCCACCAGCATCTTCCCGAAAGATACGCAGTATTTT.

This clonotype came up many times. This chain joins TRBV5-1 and TRBJ2-3, with D possibly matching TRBD1 (5 bases). CDR3 length: 13 amino acids. Germline V gene lookup returns CDR1 SGHRS and CDR2 YFSETQ. V dropped 6 bases and J dropped 3 bases, with 11 bases sitting between them. The CDR3 sequence: CASTLAGTDTQYF. The CDR3 DNA follows: TGCGCCAGCACCCTCGCAGGGACAGATACGCAGTATTTT.

The sample holds a few counts of this clonotype. A much larger clone differs by one base, so this may be a read error. The chain recombines TRBV7-2 with TRBJ2-7; 11 bases match TRBD2. CDR1 is SGHTA and CDR2 is FQGNSA in the germline V gene. The CDR3 loop spans 16 amino acids. CDR3 sequence reads: CASSPPGLAGSYDQYF. DNA for the CDR3: TGTGCCAGCAGCCCACCAGGACTAGCGGGTAGCTACGATCAGTACTTC.

This clonotype appeared many times. This chain uses TRBV24-1 with TRBJ2-2, with D perhaps given as TRBD1 or TRBD2 (5 bases each). Germline lookup yields CDR1 KGHDR and CDR2 SFDVKD. V lost 5 bases to trimming and J lost 0 bases, with 15 bases between them. This CDR3 has 17 residues. CDR3 DNA sequence: TGTGCCACCAGTGGAAAGTCCGGGACGGCGAACACCGGGGAGCTGTTTTTT. Translation gives CATSGKSGTANTGELFF.

This clonotype was observed at least ten times. The DNA of the CDR3 is TGCGCCAGCAGCTTGGGTCGGGAAACCTACAATGAGCAGTTCTTC. It codes for CASSLGRETYNEQFF. The chain joins TRBV5-1 to TRBJ2-1; maybe TRBD2 (5 bases). The CDR3 covers 15 residues. V was trimmed by 0 bases and J by 2 bases, leaving 9 bases between them. Germline V CDR1 and CDR2: SGHRS, YFSETQ.

Notes on this clonotype: At one of its ends the junction is not consistent with the germline gene, which may arise from a read error. The chain links TRBV11-1 to TRBJ2-2; D tentatively fits TRBD1 or TRBD2 (5 bases each). Germline V gene sequence: CDR1 SGHAT, CDR2 FQDESV (reference sequence). The CDR3 extends over 13 amino acids. Written as DNA, the CDR3 is TGTGCCAGCAGCTTTCTGCACACCAGGGAGCAGTTTTTT. As protein: CASSFLHTREQFF. The variable domain in full, with the rest retrieved from reference TRBV11-1 and TRBJ2-2, is EAEVAQSPRYKITEKSQAVAFWCDPISGHATLYWYRQILGQGPELLVQFQDESVVDDSQLPKDRFSAERLKGVDSTLKIQPAELGDSAMYLCASSFLHTREQFFGEGSRLTVL.

This clonotype was observed many times. The rearrangement joins TRBV7-3 to TRBJ1-1; possible D gene TRBD1, 5 bases. The V end was cut by 5 bases, the J end by 1 base, with 11 bases between. The length of the CDR3 is 14 residues. Per germline, CDR1 SGHTA and CDR2 FQGTGA. The CDR3 DNA reads as TGTGCCAGCAGCAAAGGGGCCTCGAACACTGAAGCTTTCTTT. This codes for CASSKGASNTEAFF. The full variable domain, with the rest looked up from reference TRBV7-3 and TRBJ1-1, is GAGVSQTPSNKVTEKGKYVELRCDPISGHTALYWYRQSLGQGPEFLIYFQGTGAADDSGLPNDRFFAVRPEGSVSTLKIQRTERGDSAVYLCASSKGASNTEAFFGQGTRLTVV.

This clonotype showed up many times. The J gene is TRBJ2-7, the V gene TRBV20-1; 7 bases agree with TRBD1. With V trimmed by 5 bases and J by 4 bases, 8 bases remained unmatched. Looked up from germline, CDR1 is DFQATT and CDR2 is SNEGSKA (reference sequence). CDR3 size: 13 residues. In nucleotides, the CDR3 is TGCAGTGCTCCTGGGACAGACACTTACGAGCAGTACTTC. It translates to CSAPGTDTYEQYF.

This clonotype was found many times. The V call is TRBV15, the J call TRBJ1-5, with D maybe TRBD1 (6 bases). The V end was cut by 0 bases, the J end by 1 base, with 13 bases between. Per the germline V gene, CDR1 is LNHNV and CDR2 is YYDKDF (reference sequence). This CDR3 has 17 amino acids. The CDR3 DNA reads as TGTGCCACCAGCAGAGATGGGGACACCCGAAGCAATCAGCCCCAGCATTTT. Protein sequence: CATSRDGDTRSNQPQHF.

This clonotype has at least ten counts. The chain's CDR3 is CSALKSSVETNEQFF. The CDR3 DNA is TGCAGTGCCTTAAAGTCTAGCGTTGAAACGAATGAGCAGTTCTTC. The rearrangement uses TRBV20-1 and TRBJ2-1; TRBD2 might be the D (6 bases). Germline V gene data show CDR1 as DFQATT and CDR2 as SNEGSKA (reference sequence). There are 15 residues in the CDR3. V lost 6 bases to trimming and J lost 7 bases, with 22 bases between them.

The V and J genes are TRBV5-5 and TRBJ2-7; no definite D call. CDR3 length: 17 residues. Deletions cut 4 bases from V and 0 bases from J, with 20 bases between. The germline CDR1 and CDR2 sequences are SGHKS and YYEKEE (reference sequence). DNA for the CDR3: TGTGCCAGCAGCCCGGCCCGCGGCAGCGCGGACTCCTACGAGCAGTACTTC. Protein: CASSPARGSADSYEQYF.

This clonotype has a handful of counts. The J gene is TRBJ2-5, the V gene TRBV6-2 or TRBV6-3; TRBD1 might be the D (6 bases). V was trimmed by 2 bases and J by 0 bases, leaving 19 bases between them. Germline V lookup: CDR1 MNHEY, CDR2 SVGEGT. The CDR3 is made up of 18 amino acids. As DNA, the CDR3 is TGTGCCAGCAGTTACGGGGGCAAGGGCACCATGTACCAAGAGACCCAGTACTTC. Protein product: CASSYGGKGTMYQETQYF.

This clonotype was picked up many times. This chain uses TRBV25-1 with TRBJ1-4; D gene unclear. The CDR3 runs 16 residues. The V and J ends lost 1 base and 5 bases respectively, with 14 bases between them. Germline lookup yields CDR1 MGHDK and CDR2 SYGVNS. CDR3 sequence (DNA): TGTGCCAGCAGTGAATTTAACGGACTTCTCAATGAAAAACTGTTTTTT. Protein product: CASSEFNGLLNEKLFF.

This clonotype was recorded many times. CDR3 amino acids: CASSYSKDPAGYGYTF. The DNA for the CDR3 is TGTGCCAGCAGTTACTCGAAGGATCCAGCGGGCTATGGCTACACCTTC. The V gene is TRBV6-2 or TRBV6-3, the J gene TRBJ1-2; no firm D call. From germline, CDR1 is MNHEY and CDR2 SVGEGT. Trimming stripped 0 bases from V and 4 bases from J, with 15 bases between. The CDR3 is 16 residues long.

This clonotype was found a few times. This chain connects TRBV4-1 to TRBJ2-7; TRBD2 matches 12 bases. The CDR3 extends over 16 amino acids. V was clipped by 3 bases and J by 0 bases; unmatched bases: 3. CDR1 and CDR2 (germline): MGHRA, YSYEKL. In DNA form, the CDR3 reads TGCGCCAGCAGCCACGGACTAGCGGGGAGCTCCTACGAGCAGTACTTC. Encoded protein: CASSHGLAGSSYEQYF.

This clonotype was seen repeatedly, ten times or more. V and J are TRBV9 and TRBJ1-2; TRBD1 might be the D (5 bases). V lost 0 bases to trimming and J lost 1 base, with 10 bases between them. The CDR3 consists of 15 residues. Germline values: CDR1 SGDLS, CDR2 YYNGEE. For the CDR3, the DNA is TGTGCCAGCAGCGTAGTCGACAGCTTTAACTATGGCTACACCTTC. This gives the protein CASSVVDSFNYGYTF.

This clonotype was counted ten times or more. The chain employs TRBV7-2 and TRBJ2-1; 9 bases match TRBD2. In germline, CDR1 is SGHTA, CDR2 FQGNSA. J gave up 8 bases and V 2 bases, and 4 bases lay outside the gene matches. This CDR3 has 14 residues. CDR3 in amino acids: CASSLQVAGDEQFF. The CDR3 nucleotides read TGTGCCAGCAGCTTACAAGTAGCGGGGGATGAGCAGTTCTTC.